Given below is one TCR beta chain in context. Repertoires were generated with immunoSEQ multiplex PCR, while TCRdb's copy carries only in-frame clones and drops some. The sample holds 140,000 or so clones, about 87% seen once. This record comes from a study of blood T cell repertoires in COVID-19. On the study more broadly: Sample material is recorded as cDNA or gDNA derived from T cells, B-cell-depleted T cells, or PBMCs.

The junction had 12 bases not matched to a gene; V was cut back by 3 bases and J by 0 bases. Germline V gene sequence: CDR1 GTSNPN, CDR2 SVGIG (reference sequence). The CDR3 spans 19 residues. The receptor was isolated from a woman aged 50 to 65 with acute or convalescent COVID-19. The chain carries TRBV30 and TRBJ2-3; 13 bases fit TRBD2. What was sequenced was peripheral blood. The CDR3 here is CAWRDPGLAGATSTDTQYF. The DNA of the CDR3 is TGTGCCTGGAGGGACCCCGGACTAGCGGGAGCCACTAGCACAGATACGCAGTATTTT.